Below, one T cell receptor beta chain is given with its context. Its antigen is unknown. This specimen comes from a study of T cell responses to AZD1222 COVID-19 vaccine. CDR3 size: 13 residues. Germline assignment: CDR1 SGHTA and CDR2 FQGNSA. Trimming pared 5 bases from V and 8 bases from J, leaving 12 bases between. The study's findings and limits: Spike regions recognized by vaccine-associated CD4 TCRs spanned the protein, led by 160-218 and 743-854.

Only in-frame clones appear in the TCRdb table, and some are missing; sequencing was by immunoSEQ multiplex PCR. Counted here are 120,000 or so clones, more than 70% occurring once; the ten biggest clones make up 3.5%. The source was peripheral blood, collected 28 days after the second AZD1222 dose. V gene TRBV7-2 combines with J gene TRBJ2-2, with a weak D call TRBD1 (5 bases). The TCR sequence derives from an adult who received the AZD1222 COVID-19 vaccine. The CDR3 DNA sequence: TGTGCCAGCAGCACCAGGGTTTCGGGGGAGCTGTTTTTT. Translating it yields CASSTRVSGELFF. The entire variable domain, with the rest obtained from reference TRBV7-2 and TRBJ2-2, is as follows: GAGVSQSPSNKVTEKGKDVELRCDPISGHTALYWYRQSLGQGLEFLIYFQGNSAPDKSGLPSDRFSAERTGGSVSTLTIQRTQQEDSAVYLCASSTRVSGELFFGEGSRLTVL.